Sequencing of this T cell receptor (beta chain) was carried out in a study of glioma-infiltrating T cells. Whole-study findings and limits: Non-neoplastic patients had below-expected tissue-blood divergence, while all gliomas exceeded expectation.

The CDR3 contains 15 residues. The germline V gene has CDR1 SGHTA and CDR2 FQGTGA. The J segment lost 3 bases and the V segment lost 5 bases, leaving 7 bases of the junction unmatched. The iRepertoire nested amplicon-rescue multiplex PCR amplified TCR alpha and beta CDR3s from RNA. TCRdb re-called the multiplex PCR reads through MiXCR, storing one row per CDR3 protein. The sample has some 99,000 distinct CDR3 sequences, under 30% seen once. In its sample, this clonotype was seen many times. The antigen remains unidentified. The receptor comes from a human donor with low-grade glioma or glioblastoma, undergoing nonglioma brain surgery, or in good health (not recorded which). The V call is TRBV7-3, the J call TRBJ2-7; TRBD1 matches at 10 bases. Input material: glioma tissue, nonneoplastic brain tissue, or PBMCs (not recorded which). Here the CDR3 reads CASSPTGTGVYEQYF. The CDR3 DNA is TGTGCCAGCAGCCCGACCGGGACAGGGGTCTACGAGCAGTACTTC.